A selection of T cell receptor beta chains follows, all from one sample in a study of shared clonotypes between healthy human individuals. Profiling relied on immunoSEQ multiplex PCR, and the TCRdb table lists in-frame clones only, not all of them. The table has approximately 2,000,000 clones, around 93% seen once. What was sequenced was naive CD8+ T cells from PBMCs. The receptors here all came from a man between 18 and 29 years old in good health. Some clones in this sample may be carry-over from other donors' samples. Both conserved end residues are part of each CDR3. The order of the fields is clone size, CDR3 length, J gene, V gene, D gene, CDR3 DNA, CDR3 protein. D genes are given only for firm matches. Clone size, where shown, is once, few, many, or a class for clones that have expanded.

clone_size: NA
cdr3_length: 16
j_call: TRBJ1-2
v_call: TRBV7-3
d_call: TRBD1
cdr3_nt: TGTGCCAGCAGCTTAACTAGACAGGGGGACCGCTATGGCTACACCTTC
cdr3_aa: CASSLTRQGDRYGYTF

clone_size: NA
cdr3_length: 17
j_call: TRBJ2-1
v_call: TRBV27
d_call: NA
cdr3_nt: TGTGCCAGCAGTACCCATGTTGGCGGAGGCTCCTACAATGAGCAGTTCTTC
cdr3_aa: CASSTHVGGGSYNEQFF

clone_size: NA
cdr3_length: 13
j_call: TRBJ2-3
v_call: TRBV7-7
d_call: NA
cdr3_nt: TGTGCCAGCAGCTTAGCCCACACCGATACGCAGTATTTT
cdr3_aa: CASSLAHTDTQYF

clone_size: NA
cdr3_length: 14
j_call: TRBJ2-3
v_call: TRBV6-5
d_call: NA
cdr3_nt: TGTGCCAGCAGGCTCGGGGGTAGCACAGATACGCAGTATTTT
cdr3_aa: CASRLGGSTDTQYF

clone_size: NA
cdr3_length: 14
j_call: TRBJ2-7
v_call: TRBV7-9
d_call: NA
cdr3_nt: TGTGCCAGCAGCCTGTCGACCGCCTCCTACGAGCAGTACTTC
cdr3_aa: CASSLSTASYEQYF

clone_size: NA
cdr3_length: 14
j_call: TRBJ1-2
v_call: TRBV29-1
d_call: NA
cdr3_nt: TGCAGCGTTGACCGGCCGGCTAGCCTCTATGGCTACACCTTC
cdr3_aa: CSVDRPASLYGYTF

clone_size: NA
cdr3_length: 18
j_call: TRBJ2-5
v_call: TRBV10-3
d_call: NA
cdr3_nt: TGTGCCATCAGTGAGTCGATGGCCGCAGGGGCAAGCCAAGAGACCCAGTACTTC
cdr3_aa: CAISESMAAGASQETQYF

clone_size: NA
cdr3_length: 14
j_call: TRBJ2-7
v_call: TRBV14
d_call: TRBD1
cdr3_nt: TGTGCCAGCAGCCTGGGACAGGGCTCCTACGAGCAGTACTTC
cdr3_aa: CASSLGQGSYEQYF

clone_size: NA
cdr3_length: 13
j_call: TRBJ2-3
v_call: TRBV19
d_call: NA
cdr3_nt: TGTGCCAGTAGCCCGCGAACGAAGGATACGCAGTATTTT
cdr3_aa: CASSPRTKDTQYF

clone_size: NA
cdr3_length: 15
j_call: TRBJ2-5
v_call: TRBV4-3
d_call: TRBD1
cdr3_nt: TGCGCCAGCAGCCAAGGACAGGGTGAGGTAGAGACCCAGTACTTC
cdr3_aa: CASSQGQGEVETQYF

clone_size: NA
cdr3_length: 17
j_call: TRBJ2-5
v_call: TRBV7-9
d_call: NA
cdr3_nt: TGTGCCAGCAGCTCCCCCACGGGGGGCCCCTACGGGGGGACCCAGTACTTC
cdr3_aa: CASSSPTGGPYGGTQYF

clone_size: NA
cdr3_length: 14
j_call: TRBJ2-5
v_call: TRBV14
d_call: NA
cdr3_nt: TGTGCCAGCAGCCCCCAGGGTTCCCGAGAGACCCAGTACTTC
cdr3_aa: CASSPQGSRETQYF

clone_size: once
cdr3_length: 13
j_call: TRBJ2-1
v_call: TRBV27
d_call: NA
cdr3_nt: TGTGCCAGCAGTTTATGGGGGCTCAATGAGCAGTTCTTC
cdr3_aa: CASSLWGLNEQFF

clone_size: NA
cdr3_length: 15
j_call: TRBJ2-2
v_call: TRBV5-4
d_call: TRBD1
cdr3_nt: TGTGCCAGCAGCCAGGGACAGGGCTGGACCGGGGAGCTGTTTTTT
cdr3_aa: CASSQGQGWTGELFF

clone_size: once
cdr3_length: 17
j_call: TRBJ2-1
v_call: TRBV27
d_call: NA
cdr3_nt: TGTGCCAGCAGTTCCCGACACCCTGGACAGTCCTACAATGAGCAGTTCTTC
cdr3_aa: CASSSRHPGQSYNEQFF

clone_size: once
cdr3_length: 16
j_call: TRBJ2-7
v_call: TRBV11-2
d_call: TRBD1
cdr3_nt: TGTGCCAGCAGCTCGACCGGGACAGGGGGCTCCTACGAGCAGTACTTC
cdr3_aa: CASSSTGTGGSYEQYF

clone_size: NA
cdr3_length: 13
j_call: TRBJ1-5
v_call: TRBV10-3
d_call: TRBD1
cdr3_nt: TGTGCCAGTAGGACAGGGATGAATCAGCCCCAGCATTTT
cdr3_aa: CASRTGMNQPQHF

clone_size: NA
cdr3_length: 14
j_call: TRBJ2-5
v_call: TRBV6-5
d_call: NA
cdr3_nt: TGTGCCAGCAGTACATGGACTGTCCAAGAGACCCAGTACTTC
cdr3_aa: CASSTWTVQETQYF

clone_size: NA
cdr3_length: 15
j_call: TRBJ2-7
v_call: TRBV7-8
d_call: NA
cdr3_nt: TGTGCCAGCATCCCAAGGGGGTTTCCTTCCTACGAGCAGTACTTC
cdr3_aa: CASIPRGFPSYEQYF

clone_size: NA
cdr3_length: 15
j_call: TRBJ2-5
v_call: TRBV27
d_call: NA
cdr3_nt: TGTGCCAGCAGTTTATCGTTGGCTATGCAAGAGACCCAGTACTTC
cdr3_aa: CASSLSLAMQETQYF

clone_size: NA
cdr3_length: 15
j_call: TRBJ2-5
v_call: TRBV11-2
d_call: TRBD2
cdr3_nt: TGTGCCAGCATCTCTCACCTGGCGGGAGGAGAGACCCAGTACTTC
cdr3_aa: CASISHLAGGETQYF

clone_size: NA
cdr3_length: 14
j_call: TRBJ1-1
v_call: TRBV9
d_call: NA
cdr3_nt: TGTGCCAGCAGCGCCTACAGGGCGGACACTGAAGCTTTCTTT
cdr3_aa: CASSAYRADTEAFF

clone_size: few
cdr3_length: 15
j_call: TRBJ1-1
v_call: TRBV27
d_call: NA
cdr3_nt: TGTGCCAGCAGTTTAGGGCGACAGCTGAACACTGAAGCTTTCTTT
cdr3_aa: CASSLGRQLNTEAFF

clone_size: once
cdr3_length: 13
j_call: TRBJ2-1
v_call: TRBV5-6
d_call: NA
cdr3_nt: TGTGCCAGCAGCTTGGAAGCCTACAATGAGCAGTTCTTC
cdr3_aa: CASSLEAYNEQFF

clone_size: NA
cdr3_length: 17
j_call: TRBJ1-1
v_call: TRBV18
d_call: TRBD1
cdr3_nt: TGTGCCAGCTCGCGAGACAGGGGGCGAGGTGCGAACACTGAAGCTTTCTTT
cdr3_aa: CASSRDRGRGANTEAFF

clone_size: NA
cdr3_length: 13
j_call: TRBJ1-4
v_call: TRBV15
d_call: TRBD1
cdr3_nt: TGTGCCACCAGCACAGGGGGTAGTGAAAAACTGTTTTTT
cdr3_aa: CATSTGGSEKLFF

clone_size: NA
cdr3_length: 17
j_call: TRBJ2-1
v_call: TRBV27
d_call: TRBD2
cdr3_nt: TGTGCCAGCACCCGAGCCGGAGTAGCGGGATACTACAATGAGCAGTTCTTC
cdr3_aa: CASTRAGVAGYYNEQFF

clone_size: NA
cdr3_length: 14
j_call: TRBJ2-1
v_call: TRBV15
d_call: TRBD2
cdr3_nt: TGTGCCACCAGCTTCGCGGGAGGGTGGAATGAGCAGTTCTTC
cdr3_aa: CATSFAGGWNEQFF

clone_size: NA
cdr3_length: 13
j_call: TRBJ2-7
v_call: TRBV27
d_call: NA
cdr3_nt: TGTGCCAGCAGTTTCGCGAGGTCCTACGAGCAGTACTTC
cdr3_aa: CASSFARSYEQYF

clone_size: NA
cdr3_length: 18
j_call: TRBJ2-2
v_call: TRBV4-2
d_call: NA
cdr3_nt: TGTGCCAGCAGCCATGCAGCCCGCCAGACTAGTGTCACCGGGGAGCTGTTTTTT
cdr3_aa: CASSHAARQTSVTGELFF

clone_size: NA
cdr3_length: 13
j_call: TRBJ2-2
v_call: TRBV27
d_call: NA
cdr3_nt: TGTGCCAGCAGTTTAGAGAACACCGGGGAGCTGTTTTTT
cdr3_aa: CASSLENTGELFF

clone_size: NA
cdr3_length: 15
j_call: TRBJ2-7
v_call: TRBV19
d_call: TRBD1
cdr3_nt: TGTGCCAGTAGTACCTGGGAGACAGGGTGGTTCGAGCAGTACTTC
cdr3_aa: CASSTWETGWFEQYF

clone_size: NA
cdr3_length: 15
j_call: TRBJ1-2
v_call: TRBV10-3
d_call: TRBD1
cdr3_nt: TGTGCCATCAGTGAGGGGGGACAGACTAACTATGGCTACACCTTC
cdr3_aa: CAISEGGQTNYGYTF

clone_size: NA
cdr3_length: 17
j_call: TRBJ1-3
v_call: TRBV9
d_call: NA
cdr3_nt: TGTGCCAGCAGCGTAGGGGTGGCGGGGGCGACGGGAAACACCATATATTTT
cdr3_aa: CASSVGVAGATGNTIYF

clone_size: NA
cdr3_length: 12
j_call: TRBJ2-7
v_call: TRBV6-5
d_call: NA
cdr3_nt: TGTGCCAGCCGTTGCCCAGGTTGTGAGCAGTACTTC
cdr3_aa: CASRCPGCEQYF

clone_size: NA
cdr3_length: 16
j_call: TRBJ1-5
v_call: TRBV28
d_call: NA
cdr3_nt: TGTGCCAGCAGCAAGGGGGGTAGTGGATTCAATCAGCCCCAGCATTTT
cdr3_aa: CASSKGGSGFNQPQHF

clone_size: NA
cdr3_length: 16
j_call: TRBJ2-2
v_call: TRBV27
d_call: NA
cdr3_nt: TGTGCCAGCAGTTTATCGGGGGGGCGGATTCCCGGGGAGCTGTTTTTT
cdr3_aa: CASSLSGGRIPGELFF

clone_size: NA
cdr3_length: 15
j_call: TRBJ1-1
v_call: TRBV19
d_call: NA
cdr3_nt: TGTGCCAGTAGTATAGGGCCCCGGGCCCCTGCTGAAGCTTTCTTT
cdr3_aa: CASSIGPRAPAEAFF

clone_size: NA
cdr3_length: 15
j_call: TRBJ2-3
v_call: TRBV7-3
d_call: NA
cdr3_nt: TGTGCCAGCAGCGATACAGGGTTTTTCACAGATACGCAGTATTTT
cdr3_aa: CASSDTGFFTDTQYF

clone_size: NA
cdr3_length: 16
j_call: TRBJ1-2
v_call: TRBV7-8
d_call: TRBD1
cdr3_nt: TGTGCCAGCAGCTTAGGGGACAGGGACTTAGACTATGGCTACACCTTC
cdr3_aa: CASSLGDRDLDYGYTF

clone_size: NA
cdr3_length: 17
j_call: TRBJ2-7
v_call: TRBV7-9
d_call: NA
cdr3_nt: TGTGCCAGCAGCTTAGTATTTGGCCAGGGTGGCCGGCGCGAGCAGTACTTC
cdr3_aa: CASSLVFGQGGRREQYF

clone_size: NA
cdr3_length: 17
j_call: TRBJ1-2
v_call: TRBV5-1
d_call: TRBD1
cdr3_nt: TGCGCCAGCAGCTTGGACTCGACAGGGGAGGCTAACTATGGCTACACCTTC
cdr3_aa: CASSLDSTGEANYGYTF

clone_size: NA
cdr3_length: 18
j_call: TRBJ2-6
v_call: TRBV7-9
d_call: NA
cdr3_nt: TGTGCCAGCAGCGGCCCAGGGGATACCGTCTCTGGGGCCAACGTCCTGACTTTC
cdr3_aa: CASSGPGDTVSGANVLTF

clone_size: NA
cdr3_length: 15
j_call: TRBJ2-7
v_call: TRBV27
d_call: TRBD1
cdr3_nt: TGTGCCAGTCAGAAAAGAACAGGGGCTACCTACGAGCAGTACTTC
cdr3_aa: CASQKRTGATYEQYF

clone_size: NA
cdr3_length: 11
j_call: TRBJ2-7
v_call: TRBV7-9
d_call: NA
cdr3_nt: TGTGCCAGCAGCCCCCTGGGCGAGCAGTACTTC
cdr3_aa: CASSPLGEQYF

clone_size: NA
cdr3_length: 15
j_call: TRBJ2-7
v_call: TRBV25-1
d_call: TRBD1
cdr3_nt: TGTGCCAGCAGTGGGTTTGCGCAGGGGGTTTACGAGCAGTACTTC
cdr3_aa: CASSGFAQGVYEQYF

clone_size: NA
cdr3_length: 14
j_call: TRBJ2-3
v_call: TRBV2
d_call: NA
cdr3_nt: TGTGCCGGAGAAGGGGGGACTTTCACAGATACGCAGTATTTT
cdr3_aa: CAGEGGTFTDTQYF

clone_size: NA
cdr3_length: 14
j_call: TRBJ2-7
v_call: TRBV28
d_call: NA
cdr3_nt: TGTGCCAGCAGTTTCTTGGGGGAAAACTACGAGCAGTACTTC
cdr3_aa: CASSFLGENYEQYF

clone_size: NA
cdr3_length: 13
j_call: TRBJ1-1
v_call: TRBV27
d_call: NA
cdr3_nt: TGTGCCAGCAGTTCCAGGGTGGGCACTGAAGCTTTCTTT
cdr3_aa: CASSSRVGTEAFF

clone_size: NA
cdr3_length: 14
j_call: TRBJ1-1
v_call: TRBV2
d_call: TRBD1
cdr3_nt: TGTGCCAGCAGTTCCAGGGACAGTCCCACTGAAGCTTTCTTT
cdr3_aa: CASSSRDSPTEAFF

clone_size: NA
cdr3_length: 17
j_call: TRBJ1-2
v_call: TRBV7-9
d_call: NA
cdr3_nt: TGTGCCAGCAGCCATACAGGGATACCTTCTATAAACTATGGCTACACCTTC
cdr3_aa: CASSHTGIPSINYGYTF

clone_size: NA
cdr3_length: 15
j_call: TRBJ2-7
v_call: TRBV27
d_call: TRBD1
cdr3_nt: TGTGCCAGCAGTTTTTCGTCCGGACAGGACTACGAGCAGTACTTC
cdr3_aa: CASSFSSGQDYEQYF

clone_size: NA
cdr3_length: 15
j_call: TRBJ2-1
v_call: TRBV19
d_call: NA
cdr3_nt: TGTGCCAGTAGTAGCCGGACCACCAACTACAATGAGCAGTTCTTC
cdr3_aa: CASSSRTTNYNEQFF

clone_size: NA
cdr3_length: 14
j_call: TRBJ1-2
v_call: TRBV7-9
d_call: NA
cdr3_nt: TGTGCCAGCAGCTTAGATCCAGGGGACTATGGCTACACCTTC
cdr3_aa: CASSLDPGDYGYTF